The clone carrying this TCR beta chain was picked up a small number of times. Its antigen remains unidentified. This sample stems from a study of read filtering for tumor transcriptome and immune sequencing. As for the study in general: TCR-mapped reads were about 3.5 to 11 million with IR-seq versus roughly 80 to 1273 with RNA-seq.

Every patient had bone marrow sampled while the disease was active. V shed 6 bases and J 3 bases; nucleotides not matched to a gene: 5. The length of the CDR3 is 14 residues. CDR1 KGHSH and CDR2 LQKENI come from the germline V gene. Molecular barcoded adaptors covering alpha/delta and beta/gamma chains were used on 400 to 450 ng RNA. TCRdb called the reads again in MiXCR, with one record for every CDR3 protein. Of roughly 130,000 distinct CDR3 sequences detected, approximately 12% appear once; the ten largest clones hold approximately 10%. Regarding the study as a whole: This fraction held mixed bone marrow immune cells after CD138-negative sorting. RNA-seq captured clonotypes less deeply and reliably than IR-seq.

The rearrangement joins TRBV18 to TRBJ2-3; the match to TRBD1 covers 8 bases. This TCR was sampled from a donor at least 40 years old with multiple myeloma. Input material: a population of CD138-negative cells sorted from bone marrow. The CDR3 is CASSWTGITDTQYF. The CDR3 nucleotides read TGTGCCAGCTCCTGGACAGGGATAACAGATACGCAGTATTTT.